This paragraph covers one T cell receptor beta chain sequence. The antigen is not known. Assay used: immunoSEQ multiplex PCR; TCRdb lists only in-frame clones, some missing. The table shows approximately 2.3 million clones, with 85% to 95% occurring only once. These data belong to a study of shared clonotypes between healthy human individuals. Study overall: Used for every donor were three CD4 naive, three CD4 memory, two CD8 naive and one CD8 memory plate. Overall study findings and caveats: Represented diversity (both genetic and exposure-history) was limited by the small number of donors. Clonotypes not shared had lower generation probabilities than those common to all four donors.

The length of the CDR3 is 15 residues. Germline trimming cut 5 bases from V and 6 bases from J; bases unmatched to any gene: 12. CDR1 and CDR2 (germline): SEHNR, FQNEAQ (reference sequence). A CD45RA-negative memory subset and a CD45RA+ naive subset were separated from the CD4+ cells. The J gene is TRBJ2-7, the V gene TRBV7-9, with 8 positions matching TRBD1. This TCR derives from a man younger than 30 in good health. Some clones in this sample may be carry-over from other donors' samples. Sequenced material: naive CD4+ T cells from PBMCs. Regarding subset: CD45RA+ positively selected. CDR3: CASSAIRGPDSEQYF. CDR3 in DNA: TGTGCCAGCAGCGCCATCAGGGGGCCAGACTCCGAGCAGTACTTC.